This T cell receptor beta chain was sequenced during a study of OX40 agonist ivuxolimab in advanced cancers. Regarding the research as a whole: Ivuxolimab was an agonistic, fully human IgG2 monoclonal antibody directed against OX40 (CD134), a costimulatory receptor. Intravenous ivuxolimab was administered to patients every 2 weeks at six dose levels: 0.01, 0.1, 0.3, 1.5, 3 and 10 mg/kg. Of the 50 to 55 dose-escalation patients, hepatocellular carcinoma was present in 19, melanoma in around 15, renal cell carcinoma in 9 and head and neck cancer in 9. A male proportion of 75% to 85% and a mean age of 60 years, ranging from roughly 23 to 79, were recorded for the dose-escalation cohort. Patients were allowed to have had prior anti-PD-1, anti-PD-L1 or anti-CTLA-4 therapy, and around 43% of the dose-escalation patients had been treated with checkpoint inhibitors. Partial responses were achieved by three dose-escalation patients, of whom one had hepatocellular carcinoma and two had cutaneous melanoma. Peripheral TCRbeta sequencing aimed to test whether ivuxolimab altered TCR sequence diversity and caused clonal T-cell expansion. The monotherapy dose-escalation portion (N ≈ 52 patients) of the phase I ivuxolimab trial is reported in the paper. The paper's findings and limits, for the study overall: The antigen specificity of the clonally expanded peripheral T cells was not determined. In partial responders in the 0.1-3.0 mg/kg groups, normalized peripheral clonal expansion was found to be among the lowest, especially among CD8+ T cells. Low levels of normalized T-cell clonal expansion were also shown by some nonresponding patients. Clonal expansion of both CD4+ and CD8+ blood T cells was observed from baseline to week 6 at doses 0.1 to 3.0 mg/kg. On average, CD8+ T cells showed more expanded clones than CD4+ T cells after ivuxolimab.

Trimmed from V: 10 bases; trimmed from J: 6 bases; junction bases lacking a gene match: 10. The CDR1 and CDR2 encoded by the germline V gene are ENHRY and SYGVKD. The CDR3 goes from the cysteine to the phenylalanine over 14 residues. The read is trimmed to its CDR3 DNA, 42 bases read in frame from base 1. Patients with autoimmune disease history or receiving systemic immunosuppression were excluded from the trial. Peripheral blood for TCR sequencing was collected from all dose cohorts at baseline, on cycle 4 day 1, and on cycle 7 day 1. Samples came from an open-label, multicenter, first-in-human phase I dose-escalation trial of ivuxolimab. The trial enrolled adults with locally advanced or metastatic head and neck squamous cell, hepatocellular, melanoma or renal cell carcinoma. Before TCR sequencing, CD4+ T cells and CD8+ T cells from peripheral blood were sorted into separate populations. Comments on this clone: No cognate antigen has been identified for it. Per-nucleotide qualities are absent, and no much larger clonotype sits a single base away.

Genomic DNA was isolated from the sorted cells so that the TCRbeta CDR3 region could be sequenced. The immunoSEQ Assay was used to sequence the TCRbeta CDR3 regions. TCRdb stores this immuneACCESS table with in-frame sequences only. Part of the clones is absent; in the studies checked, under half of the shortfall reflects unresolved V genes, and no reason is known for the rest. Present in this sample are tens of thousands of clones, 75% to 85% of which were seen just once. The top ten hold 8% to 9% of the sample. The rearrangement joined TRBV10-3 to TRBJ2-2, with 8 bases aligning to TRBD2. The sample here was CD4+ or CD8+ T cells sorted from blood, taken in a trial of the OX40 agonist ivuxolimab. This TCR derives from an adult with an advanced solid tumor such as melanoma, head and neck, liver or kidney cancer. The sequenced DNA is TGTGCCACTTTAGCGGGGTCGGAGTCCGGGGAGCTGTTTTTT. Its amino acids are CATLAGSESGELFF.